The rows below give T cell receptor beta chains drawn from one sample of a study of cytomegalovirus exposure and HLA in healthy donors. Generated by immunoSEQ multiplex PCR, the TCRdb table keeps only in-frame clones and is missing some. The sample lists around 140,000 clones; approximately 67% were seen once. The sample comprised PBMCs. The receptors originated from an older woman in good health and CMV-seronegative. The CDR3 runs from the conserved cysteine through the conserved F or W. Fields, in order: J gene, D gene, V gene, clone size, CDR3 protein, CDR3 DNA. A D gene is named only where the DNA matches it firmly. Clone size is shown for a subset of rows, as once, few, many or a class of expanded clone.

J: TRBJ1-3
D: NA
V: TRBV6-1
size: NA
CDR3: CASTPMSSGNTIYF
DNA: TGTGCCAGCACCCCCATGAGCTCTGGAAACACCATATATTTT

J: TRBJ1-2
D: NA
V: TRBV29-1
size: NA
CDR3: CSVEEDRTYGYTF
DNA: TGCAGCGTTGAAGAGGACAGAACTTATGGCTACACCTTC

J: TRBJ2-3
D: TRBD1
V: TRBV7-9
size: NA
CDR3: CASSLRQGATDTQYF
DNA: TGTGCCAGCAGCCTGCGACAGGGGGCTACAGATACGCAGTATTTT

J: TRBJ1-2
D: NA
V: TRBV6-1
size: NA
CDR3: CASSKGQDYGYTF
DNA: TGTGCCAGCAGCAAGGGGCAGGACTATGGCTACACCTTC

J: TRBJ2-1
D: TRBD1
V: TRBV29-1
size: NA
CDR3: CSVPDRGPYNEQFF
DNA: TGCAGCGTTCCGGACAGGGGCCCCTACAATGAGCAGTTCTTC

J: TRBJ2-1
D: TRBD2
V: TRBV4-2
size: few
CDR3: CASSQDPSGIYNEQFF
DNA: TGTGCCAGCAGCCAAGATCCTAGCGGGATATACAATGAGCAGTTCTTC

J: TRBJ2-3
D: NA
V: TRBV4-3
size: once
CDR3: CASSQTLQFSTDTQYF
DNA: TGCGCCAGCAGCCAAACATTACAGTTCAGCACAGATACGCAGTATTTT

J: TRBJ2-3
D: TRBD2
V: TRBV29-1
size: NA
CDR3: CSVEPRTSGRAGDTQYF
DNA: TGCAGCGTTGAACCGAGGACTAGCGGGAGGGCCGGAGATACGCAGTATTTT

J: TRBJ2-6
D: NA
V: TRBV19
size: few
CDR3: CASRTASGANVLTF
DNA: TGTGCCAGTAGGACAGCCTCTGGGGCCAACGTCCTGACTTTC

J: TRBJ1-3
D: NA
V: TRBV19
size: NA
CDR3: CASSIGGAGSGNTIYF
DNA: TGTGCCAGTAGTATAGGTGGGGCGGGATCCGGAAACACCATATATTTT

J: TRBJ1-5
D: NA
V: TRBV5-1
size: once
CDR3: CASSLGGGGQPQHF
DNA: TGCGCCAGCAGCTTGGGGGGGGGAGGTCAGCCCCAGCATTTT

J: TRBJ2-3
D: TRBD1
V: TRBV5-1
size: NA
CDR3: CASSLADRATDTQYF
DNA: TGCGCCAGCAGCTTGGCGGACAGGGCAACAGATACGCAGTATTTT

J: TRBJ2-5
D: TRBD1
V: TRBV18
size: few
CDR3: CASSNRGLLQETQYF
DNA: TGTGCCAGCTCTAACAGGGGGTTACTCCAAGAGACCCAGTACTTC

J: TRBJ1-1
D: TRBD1
V: TRBV6-5
size: few
CDR3: CASSSDRGPNTEAFF
DNA: TGTGCCAGCAGCTCCGACAGGGGGCCGAACACTGAAGCTTTCTTT

J: TRBJ1-1
D: NA
V: TRBV12-5
size: NA
CDR3: CASGLVAGENTEAFF
DNA: TGTGCTAGTGGTTTGGTAGCGGGGGAGAACACTGAAGCTTTCTTT

J: TRBJ2-5
D: NA
V: TRBV4-3
size: NA
CDR3: CASSQELDVWETQYF
DNA: TGCGCCAGCAGCCAAGAATTAGATGTATGGGAGACCCAGTACTTC

J: TRBJ1-2
D: NA
V: TRBV9
size: NA
CDR3: CASSVDPSRRGDLNGYTF
DNA: TGTGCCAGCAGCGTAGACCCTTCAAGGCGGGGAGATCTGAATGGCTACACCTTC

J: TRBJ2-2
D: TRBD1
V: TRBV9
size: NA
CDR3: CASSVDPRGQGANTGELFF
DNA: TGTGCCAGCAGCGTAGATCCGCGGGGACAGGGGGCGAACACCGGGGAGCTGTTTTTT

J: TRBJ2-7
D: NA
V: TRBV6-1
size: NA
CDR3: CASRTGSIYEQYF
DNA: TGTGCCAGCAGGACCGGGTCTATCTACGAGCAGTACTTC

J: TRBJ2-2
D: NA
V: TRBV5-4
size: NA
CDR3: CASSRNTGELFF
DNA: TGTGCCAGCAGCCGGAACACCGGGGAGCTGTTTTTT

J: TRBJ2-7
D: NA
V: TRBV27
size: NA
CDR3: CASSRTVSYEQYF
DNA: TGTGCCAGCAGCCGGACAGTTTCCTACGAGCAGTACTTC

J: TRBJ1-5
D: NA
V: TRBV9
size: NA
CDR3: CASSRGSGQPQHF
DNA: TGTGCCAGCAGCCGGGGGTCAGGTCAGCCCCAGCATTTT

J: TRBJ2-7
D: NA
V: TRBV7-9
size: NA
CDR3: CASSLAGQIYEQYF
DNA: TGTGCCAGCAGCTTAGCAGGACAGATCTACGAGCAGTACTTC

J: TRBJ1-2
D: TRBD1
V: TRBV10-3
size: NA
CDR3: CAISGQGASGYTF
DNA: TGTGCCATCTCGGGACAGGGGGCCTCTGGCTACACCTTC

J: TRBJ2-7
D: NA
V: TRBV7-8
size: few
CDR3: CASSLGRSGYEQYF
DNA: TGTGCCAGCAGCTTAGGCAGAAGCGGCTACGAGCAGTACTTC

J: TRBJ2-1
D: NA
V: TRBV5-6
size: NA
CDR3: CASSQAGTGYNEQFF
DNA: TGTGCCAGCAGCCAAGCCGGAACAGGGTACAATGAGCAGTTCTTC

J: TRBJ2-2
D: TRBD2
V: TRBV19
size: NA
CDR3: CASAVVGRGGGELFF
DNA: TGTGCCAGCGCTGTGGTCGGGCGGGGGGGCGGGGAGCTGTTTTTT

J: TRBJ1-6
D: NA
V: TRBV25-1
size: NA
CDR3: CASLGLTNSPLHF
DNA: TGTGCCAGCCTCGGACTGACTAATTCACCCCTCCACTTT

J: TRBJ1-2
D: NA
V: TRBV29-1
size: few
CDR3: CSVGALGYTF
DNA: TGCAGCGTGGGGGCGCTTGGCTACACCTTC

J: TRBJ1-2
D: TRBD1
V: TRBV5-4
size: once
CDR3: CASSPGQGALRNYGYTF
DNA: TGTGCCAGCAGCCCGGGACAGGGGGCGCTTCGTAACTATGGCTACACCTTC

J: TRBJ1-5
D: NA
V: TRBV6-5
size: NA
CDR3: CASKGDGPQHF
DNA: TGTGCCAGCAAGGGGGACGGGCCCCAGCATTTT

J: TRBJ2-7
D: NA
V: TRBV7-2
size: NA
CDR3: CASSSSAYEQYF
DNA: TGTGCCAGCAGCTCATCAGCGTACGAGCAGTACTTC

J: TRBJ2-7
D: NA
V: TRBV25-1
size: NA
CDR3: CASSGSSAANYEQYF
DNA: TGTGCCAGCAGTGGTTCCAGCGCGGCCAACTACGAGCAGTACTTC

J: TRBJ2-7
D: TRBD2
V: TRBV9
size: NA
CDR3: CASSVAAGVNEQYF
DNA: TGTGCCAGCAGCGTAGCTGCGGGGGTGAACGAGCAGTACTTC

J: TRBJ2-5
D: TRBD1
V: TRBV19
size: NA
CDR3: CASSGRTGGQETQYF
DNA: TGTGCCAGTAGTGGAAGAACAGGGGGCCAAGAGACCCAGTACTTC

J: TRBJ2-1
D: TRBD2
V: TRBV4-2
size: NA
CDR3: CASSQDIAGVPGQQFF
DNA: TGTGCCAGCAGCCAAGATATAGCGGGGGTCCCCGGTCAGCAGTTCTTC

J: TRBJ2-5
D: TRBD2
V: TRBV7-3
size: NA
CDR3: CASSLIRLAGGQETQYF
DNA: TGTGCCAGCAGCTTAATTAGGCTAGCGGGAGGCCAAGAGACCCAGTACTTC

J: TRBJ2-5
D: TRBD1
V: TRBV7-9
size: NA
CDR3: CASSQTGAGQETQYF
DNA: TGTGCCAGCAGCCAGACAGGGGCAGGCCAAGAGACCCAGTACTTC

J: TRBJ2-3
D: TRBD2
V: TRBV7-9
size: few
CDR3: CASSSLAVNTDTQYF
DNA: TGTGCCAGCAGCTCTCTAGCGGTCAACACAGATACGCAGTATTTT

J: TRBJ1-2
D: NA
V: TRBV29-1
size: NA
CDR3: CSALTGIYGYTF
DNA: TGCAGCGCCCTGACAGGCATCTATGGCTACACCTTC